This T cell receptor beta chain appears in the sequencing data of a study of T cell clones after liver transplantation. Overall study context: Liver transplant recipients had immunosuppression withdrawal attempted within 2 years. Third-party-reactive TCRbeta sequences from pre-transplant mixed lymphocyte reactions served as antigen-independent comparators. Points from the study as a whole: Graft donor-reactive T cells may have migrated into the graft rather than being deleted.

In its sample, this clone was seen once. Antigen unknown. Profiled with immunoSEQ multiplex PCR; TCRdb holds only in-frame clones, not every one. This table holds more than 65,000 clones, 80% found once. The sequence was obtained from a human patient who received a liver transplant. Some T cells could come from the graft donor. The sequencing here drew on CD4+ T cells from blood, taken 12 months after liver transplant.

The CDR3 DNA follows: TGTGCCAGCAGCCAAGATAGCGGGATGGTGGAGACCCAGTACTTC. Its translation: CASSQDSGMVETQYF. The V call is TRBV4-2, the J call TRBJ2-5, with 8 bases fitting TRBD2. The CDR3 is made up of 15 amino acids. Germline V lookup: CDR1 LGHNA, CDR2 YNFKEQ. J was trimmed by 5 bases and V by 0 bases; bases with no gene match: 5.